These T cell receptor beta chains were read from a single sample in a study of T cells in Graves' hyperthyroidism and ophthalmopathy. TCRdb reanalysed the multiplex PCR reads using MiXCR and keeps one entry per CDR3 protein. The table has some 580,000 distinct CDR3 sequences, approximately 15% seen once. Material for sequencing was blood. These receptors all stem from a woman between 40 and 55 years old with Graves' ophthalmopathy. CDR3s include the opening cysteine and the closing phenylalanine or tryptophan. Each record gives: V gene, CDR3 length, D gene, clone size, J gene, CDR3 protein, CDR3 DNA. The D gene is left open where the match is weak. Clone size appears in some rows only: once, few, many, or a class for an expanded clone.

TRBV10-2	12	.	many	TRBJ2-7	CASRVGIYEQYF	TGCGCCAGCAGAGTGGGAATCTACGAGCAGTACTTC
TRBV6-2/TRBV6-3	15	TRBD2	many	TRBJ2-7	CASSTTSGGPYEQYF	TGTGCCAGCAGCACCACTAGCGGGGGGCCCTACGAGCAGTACTTC
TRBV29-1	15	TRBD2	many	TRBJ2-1	CSVEDPSGVYNEQFF	TGCAGCGTTGAAGATCCCAGCGGGGTTTACAATGAGCAGTTCTTC
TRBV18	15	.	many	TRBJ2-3	CASSPGDGTTDTQYF	TGTGCCAGCTCACCAGGGGACGGGACAACAGATACGCAGTATTTT
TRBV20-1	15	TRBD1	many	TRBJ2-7	CSASIGTGGTYEQYF	TGCAGTGCTAGTATTGGGACAGGAGGTACCTACGAGCAGTACTTC
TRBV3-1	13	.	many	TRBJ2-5	CASSQRGAETQYF	TGTGCCAGCAGTCAAAGGGGGGCGGAGACCCAGTACTTC
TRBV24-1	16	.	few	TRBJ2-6	CATSDPPAAGANVLTF	TGTGCCACCAGTGATCCACCGGCGGCTGGGGCCAACGTCCTGACTTTC
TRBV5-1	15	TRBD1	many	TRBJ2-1	CASSLVVTGGSEQFF	TGCGCCAGCAGCTTGGTGGTGACAGGGGGCAGTGAGCAGTTCTTC
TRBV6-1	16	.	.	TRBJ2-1	CASSYFPAGAYNEQFF	TGTGCCAGCAGTTACTTCCCAGCAGGAGCATACAATGAGCAGTTCTTC
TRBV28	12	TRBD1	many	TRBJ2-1	CASRAGTGREFF	TGTGCCAGCAGGGCCGGGACAGGGAGGGAGTTCTTC
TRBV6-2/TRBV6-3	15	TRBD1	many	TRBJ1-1	CASRALGQSNTEAFF	TGTGCCAGCAGAGCCTTGGGACAGTCTAACACTGAAGCTTTCTTT
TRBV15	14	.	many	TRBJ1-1	CATSPRRVNTEAFF	TGTGCCACCAGCCCCAGACGGGTGAACACTGAAGCTTTCTTT
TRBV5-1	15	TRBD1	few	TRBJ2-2	CASYRGLVGTGELFF	TGCGCCAGCTACAGGGGGCTCGTCGGCACCGGGGAGCTGTTTTTT
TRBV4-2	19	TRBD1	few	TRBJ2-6	CASSTPLGQGTSGANVLTF	TGTGCCAGCAGCACGCCACTTGGACAGGGGACTTCTGGGGCCAACGTCCTGACTTTC
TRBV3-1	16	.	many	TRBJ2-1	CASSQYAGGSYNEQFF	TGTGCCAGCAGCCAATATGCGGGTGGTTCCTACAATGAGCAGTTCTTC
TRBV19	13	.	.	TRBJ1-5	CASGPSSNQPQHF	TGTGCCAGTGGTCCCAGCAGCAATCAGCCCCAGCATTTT
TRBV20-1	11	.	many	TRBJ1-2	CSARAQGGYTF	TGCAGTGCTAGAGCCCAGGGTGGCTACACCTTC
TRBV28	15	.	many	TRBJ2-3	CASSPGGPSADTQYF	TGTGCCAGCAGTCCCGGGGGGCCAAGTGCAGATACGCAGTATTTT
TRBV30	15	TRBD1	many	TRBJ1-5	CAWSQDRSSNQPQHF	TGTGCCTGGAGCCAGGACAGGTCTAGCAATCAGCCCCAGCATTTT
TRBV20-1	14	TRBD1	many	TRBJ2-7	CSARGRDRVYEQYF	TGCAGTGCTAGAGGCCGGGACAGAGTCTACGAGCAGTACTTC
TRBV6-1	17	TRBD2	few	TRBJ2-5	CASSLGSLAGGRETQYF	TGTGCCAGCAGCCTCGGTTCGCTAGCGGGGGGGCGAGAGACCCAGTACTTC
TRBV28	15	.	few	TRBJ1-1	CASKISDGMNTEASF	TGTGCCAGCAAGATATCCGACGGGATGAACACTGAAGCTTCCTTT
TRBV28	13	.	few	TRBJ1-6	CASSPDMASPLHF	TGTGCCAGCAGTCCAGATATGGCTTCACCCCTCCACTTT
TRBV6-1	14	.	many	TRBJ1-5	CASSDAGINQPQHF	TGTGCCAGCAGTGATGCGGGGATCAATCAGCCCCAGCATTTT
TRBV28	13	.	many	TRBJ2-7	CASTPELLGEQYF	TGTGCCAGCACCCCGGAACTATTGGGGGAGCAGTACTTC
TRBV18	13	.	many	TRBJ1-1	CASSHAVNTEAFF	TGTGCCAGCTCCCACGCGGTGAACACTGAAGCTTTCTTT
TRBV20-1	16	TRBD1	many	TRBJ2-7	CSARDGPGQGTYEQYF	TGCAGTGCTAGAGATGGACCGGGACAGGGTACCTACGAGCAGTACTTC
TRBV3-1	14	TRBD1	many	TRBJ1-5	CASSQEAGGQPQHF	TGTGCCAGCAGCCAAGAAGCAGGGGGACAGCCCCAGCATTTT
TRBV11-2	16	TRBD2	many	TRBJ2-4	CASSSRQTSGKNIQYF	TGTGCCAGCAGCTCCCGACAAACTAGCGGTAAAAACATTCAGTACTTC
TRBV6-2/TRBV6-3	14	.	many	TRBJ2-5	CASSLLLWGETQYF	TGTGCCAGCAGCTTACTGTTGTGGGGGGAGACCCAGTACTTC
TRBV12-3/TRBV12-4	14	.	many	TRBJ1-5	CASSLAGAGQPQHF	TGTGCCAGCAGTTTGGCAGGGGCCGGTCAGCCCCAGCATTTT
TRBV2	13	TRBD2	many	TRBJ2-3	CASSTGGADTQYF	TGTGCCAGCAGTACGGGGGGGGCAGATACGCAGTATTTT
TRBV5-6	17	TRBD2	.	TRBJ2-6	CASSLLAGRPGANVLTF	TGTGCCAGCAGCTTACTAGCGGGGCGACCTGGGGCCAACGTCCTGACTTTC
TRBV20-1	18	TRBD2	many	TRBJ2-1	CSARDLGLAGVEGNEQFF	TGCAGTGCTAGAGATTTGGGACTAGCGGGAGTTGAGGGCAATGAGCAGTTCTTC
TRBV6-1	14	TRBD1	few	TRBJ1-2	CASSAGQSIYGYTF	TGTGCCAGCAGTGCGGGACAGTCGATTTATGGCTACACCTTC
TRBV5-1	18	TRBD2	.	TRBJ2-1	CASSLAGGGPGGYNEQFF	TGCGCCAGCAGCTTGGCCGGGGGGGGGCCTGGTGGCTACAATGAGCAGTTCTTC
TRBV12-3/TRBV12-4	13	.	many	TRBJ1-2	CASSRGGGFGYTF	TGTGCCAGCAGTCGAGGAGGCGGGTTCGGCTACACCTTC